The next 19 T cell receptor beta chains were all read from a single sample in a study of radiotherapy plus CTLA-4 blockade in lung cancer. Assay: immunoSEQ multiplex PCR; the TCRdb copy retains only in-frame clones and omits some. This table has over 100,000 clones, more than 80% appearing once. Sequencing was performed on peripheral blood, taken from a patient treated with radiotherapy plus ipilimumab. These receptors were obtained from a human donor with non-small cell lung cancer that progressed on radiotherapy plus ipilimumab.

The CDR3, as DNA: TGCGCCAGCAGCTTTTCCGTCTTTGGGGCTAGCGGGGACAATGAGCAGTTCTTC. Its protein is CASSFSVFGASGDNEQFF. J is TRBJ2-1 and V is TRBV5-1; 9 bases are a match to TRBD2. Germline assignment: CDR1 SGHRS and CDR2 YFSETQ. V shed 2 bases, J shed 5 bases, and the junction held 14 bases outside the gene matches. This CDR3 is 18 amino acids long.

This clone occurred once. The rearrangement uses TRBV25-1 and TRBJ2-7; D not certain. Trimming removed 2 bases from V and 6 bases from J, with 14 bases in between. CDR3 length: 14 residues. Looked up from germline, CDR1 is MGHDK and CDR2 is SYGVNS. CDR3 sequence reads: CASSEDGEIPEQYF. CDR3 in DNA: TGTGCCAGCAGTGAAGACGGCGAGATACCCGAGCAGTACTTC.

V gene TRBV6-6 combines with J gene TRBJ2-5; D remains ambiguous. The germline gives CDR1 MNHNY, CDR2 SVGAGI (reference sequence). Trimming removed 4 bases at V and 4 bases at J, with 16 bases between. The CDR3 loop spans 15 amino acids. This chain's CDR3 is CASSLSGSAGETQYF. The CDR3, as DNA: TGTGCCAGCAGTTTATCCGGGTCGGCAGGAGAGACCCAGTACTTC.

This clone appeared once. The chain recombines TRBV5-1 with TRBJ2-3; possibly TRBD2 for D (5 bases). Germline CDR1 is SGHRS and CDR2 is YFSETQ. This CDR3 is 16 amino acids long. V was cut by 2 bases and J by 2 bases, with 15 bases left in between. CDR3 sequence reads: CASSFGVRTHTDTQYF. The CDR3 coding sequence is TGCGCCAGCAGCTTTGGAGTCCGGACTCACACAGATACGCAGTATTTT.

V is TRBV2 and J is TRBJ2-7; 7 nucleotides agree with TRBD2. V dropped 8 bases and J dropped 7; count of bases not matched to a gene: 14. The CDR3 totals 14 residues. Germline V gene sequence: CDR1 SNHLY, CDR2 FYNNEI. The CDR3 region is CASGEGPGVREQYF. The CDR3 nucleotides are TGTGCCAGCGGGGAGGGTCCTGGCGTGCGTGAGCAGTACTTC.

J is TRBJ2-5 and V is TRBV7-6; D remains unclear. The CDR3 runs to 11 residues. Germline-derived CDR1 and CDR2 are SGHVS and FNYEAQ. Trimming pared 0 bases from V and 4 bases from J, leaving 0 bases between. CDR3 loop: CASSLAETQYF. DNA for the CDR3: TGTGCCAGCAGCTTAGCAGAGACCCAGTACTTC.

The V call is TRBV6-6, the J call TRBJ2-7, with 7 nucleotides matching TRBD2. The CDR3 totals 14 residues. V lost 6 bases to trimming and J lost 3 bases; unmatched junction nucleotides: 8. CDR1 and CDR2 from the germline V gene are MNHNY and SVGAGI (reference sequence). Here the CDR3 DNA reads TGTGCCAGCAGCTCTCTCGGGGAGGGCTACGAGCAGTACTTC. Translated: CASSSLGEGYEQYF.

This chain connects TRBV10-1 to TRBJ1-2, with unresolved D. V was trimmed by 0 bases and J by 3 bases, leaving 5 bases between them. CDR1 is WNHNN and CDR2 is SYGVQD in the germline V gene (reference sequence). This CDR3 region has 13 residues. In nucleotides, the CDR3 is TGCGCCAGCAGTGAGTCGCGGGACTATGGCTACACCTTC. Its translation is CASSESRDYGYTF.

The rearrangement uses TRBV4-1 and TRBJ2-5, with D hard to call. V lost 1 base to trimming and J lost 2 bases, with 5 bases between them. The germline V gene encodes CDR1 MGHRA and CDR2 YSYEKL. The CDR3 runs 13 residues. CDR3 bases: TGCGCCAGCAGCCAAGGCAGTCAAGAGACCCAGTACTTC. Amino acids: CASSQGSQETQYF.

V gene TRBV5-1 combines with J gene TRBJ2-1; D is unclear. This CDR3 is built from 16 residues. Looked up from germline, CDR1 is SGHRS and CDR2 is YFSETQ. The V gene lost 0 bases and the J gene lost 2 bases, with 12 bases spanning the gap. CDR3 loop: CASSLEISYPYNEQFF. CDR3 DNA: TGCGCCAGCAGCTTGGAAATTAGCTACCCCTACAATGAGCAGTTCTTC.

The chain employs TRBV5-6 and TRBJ2-7; TRBD2 might be the D (6 bases). The CDR3 covers 16 residues. The germline V gene encodes CDR1 SGHDT and CDR2 YYEEEE. Between the trimmed V and J ends, which lost 2 bases and 0 bases, there was a span of 15 bases. In DNA form, the CDR3 reads TGTGCCAGCAGCTTACTTAGCGGTACGAGCTCCTACGAGCAGTACTTC. It specifies CASSLLSGTSSYEQYF.

This rearrangement joins TRBV7-2 to TRBJ2-7; D perhaps matches TRBD2 (5 bases). Germline V gene lookup returns CDR1 SGHTA and CDR2 FQGNSA. The CDR3 is 12 residues long. The ends were cut back, 2 bases at V and 5 bases at J, with 7 bases in the middle. The DNA for the CDR3 is TGTGCCAGCAGCTTAAACGGGAACGAGCAGTACTTC. Translation gives CASSLNGNEQYF. The full variable domain, its missing parts supplied by reference TRBV7-2 and TRBJ2-7, is GAGVSQSPSNKVTEKGKDVELRCDPISGHTALYWYRQSLGQGLEFLIYFQGNSAPDKSGLPSDRFSAERTGGSVSTLTIQRTQQEDSAVYLCASSLNGNEQYFGPGTRLTVT.

The chain couples TRBV9 to TRBJ2-1; 10 bases fit TRBD2. Germline trimming cut 4 bases from V and 1 base from J; bases unmatched to any gene: 2. The CDR3 loop spans 15 amino acids. Per germline, CDR1 SGDLS and CDR2 YYNGEE. The CDR3 DNA follows: TGTGCCAGCAGCCTAGCGGGAGATTCCTACAATGAGCAGTTCTTC. Amino acid sequence: CASSLAGDSYNEQFF.

CDR3 protein: CASSNGPRNTDTQYF. The CDR3 region has the DNA TGTGCCAGCAGTAATGGGCCGAGGAACACAGATACGCAGTATTTT. The chain is built from TRBV2 and TRBJ2-3; D remains ambiguous. Per the germline V gene, CDR1 is SNHLY and CDR2 is FYNNEI. There are 15 residues in the CDR3. V was trimmed by 5 bases and J by 2 bases, leaving 14 bases between them. The full variable domain, its missing parts supplied by reference TRBV2 and TRBJ2-3, is EPEVTQTPSHQVTQMGQEVILRCVPISNHLYFYWYRQILGQKVEFLVSFYNNEISEKSEIFDDQFSVERPDGSNFTLKIRSTKLEDSAMYFCASSNGPRNTDTQYFGPGTRLTVL.

The J gene is TRBJ1-1, the V gene TRBV30; possible D gene TRBD1, 5 bases. The ends were cut back, 0 bases at V and 1 base at J, with 12 bases in the middle. CDR3 length: 15 residues. Germline V gives CDR1 GTSNPN, CDR2 SVGIG (reference sequence). The CDR3 region has the DNA TGTGCCTGGAGTGTGAAGCAGGGCTGGAACACTGAAGCTTTCTTT. The encoded protein is CAWSVKQGWNTEAFF. Complete variable domain (other parts from reference TRBV30 and TRBJ1-1): SQTIHQWPATLVQPVGSPLSLECTVEGTSNPNLYWYRQAAGRGLQLLFYSVGIGQISSEVPQNLSASRPQDRQFILSSKKLLLSDSGFYLCAWSVKQGWNTEAFFGQGTRLTVV.

This chain links TRBV5-1 with TRBJ2-7; tentatively, D is TRBD1 (6 bases). V lost 3 bases to trimming and J lost 1 base, with 20 bases between them. In germline, CDR1 is SGHRS, CDR2 YFSETQ. CDR3 length: 17 residues. Here the CDR3 DNA reads TGCGCCAGCAGCTGGAGAGGTGGGGCAGGGGTTTCCTACGAGCAGTACTTC. Amino acid sequence: CASSWRGGAGVSYEQYF.

With respect to this clone: It is unclear where the CDR3 begins or ends on the DNA, so no DNA is shown, and the CDR3 is as TCRdb lists it. The CDR3 reads CASILGPTLGEQYF. V gene TRBV5-1 combines with J gene TRBJ2-7; no check of the table's D call, TRBD1, against the DNA was made. The CDR3 is 14 residues long, counting both termini. In germline, CDR1 is SGHRS, CDR2 YFSETQ.

The chain recombines TRBV19 with TRBJ2-5; tentatively, D is TRBD1 (6 bases). Germline assignment: CDR1 LNHDA and CDR2 SQIVND (reference sequence). The CDR3 totals 15 residues. V was pared by 9 bases and J by 5 bases, with 22 bases between. CDR3 nucleotides: TGTGCCAGCGGAACCACAGGGTTCGAAATGGAGACCCAGTACTTC. Translation: CASGTTGFEMETQYF.

The chain has TRBV5-1 and TRBJ2-3; D remains ambiguous. Germline values: CDR1 SGHRS, CDR2 YFSETQ. Trimming removed 0 bases at V and 5 bases at J, with 13 bases between. This CDR3 region has 15 residues. The CDR3 region has the DNA TGCGCCAGCAGCTTGGCCGAGCAGCCCCTAGATACGCAGTATTTT. This sequence encodes CASSLAEQPLDTQYF.